Listed below are T cell receptor beta chains from one sample, sequenced in a study of CD8+CD57+ T cells in acquired aplastic anemia. One entry per CDR3 protein results from TCRdb running MiXCR on the reads. Altogether 200,000 to 250,000 distinct CDR3 sequences are present, less than 60% being singletons, with the ten largest covering less than 20%. Material: sorted CD4+, CD8+, or CD8+CD57+ T cells (not recorded which) from PBMCs. These receptors came from a human donor with aplastic anemia. Both conserved end residues are trimmed from each CDR3. The D gene is left open where the match is weak.

v_call: TRBV7-8; d_call: TRBD1; cdr3_aa: ASSSPGQEGRTEAF
v_call: TRBV2; d_call: -; cdr3_aa: ASTTGNAEAF
v_call: TRBV5-1; d_call: -; cdr3_aa: ASSLVAGQEAQY
v_call: TRBV19; d_call: -; cdr3_aa: ASSMATDTQY
v_call: TRBV2; d_call: TRBD1; cdr3_aa: ASRGTGVLNYGYT
v_call: TRBV15; d_call: -; cdr3_aa: ATSRDRERF
v_call: TRBV19; d_call: TRBD1; cdr3_aa: ASSLTGGLGFGYT
v_call: TRBV12-3/TRBV12-4; d_call: TRBD1; cdr3_aa: ASSLQGLDQPQH
v_call: TRBV24-1; d_call: -; cdr3_aa: ATSARGERAVDTQY
v_call: TRBV20-1; d_call: -; cdr3_aa: SARDARGETQY
v_call: TRBV6-6; d_call: -; cdr3_aa: ASSLNQGGEETQY
v_call: TRBV9; d_call: TRBD2; cdr3_aa: ASSVDGGSYNEQF
v_call: TRBV7-9; d_call: TRBD1; cdr3_aa: ASSSGDRETGQPQH
v_call: TRBV5-1; d_call: -; cdr3_aa: ASSLGGAGDSPLH
v_call: TRBV20-1; d_call: TRBD1; cdr3_aa: SADPGQGGVEQY
v_call: TRBV19; d_call: -; cdr3_aa: ASGRSDTGKLF
v_call: TRBV5-1; d_call: -; cdr3_aa: ASSLSLDSQETQY
v_call: TRBV6-5; d_call: TRBD1; cdr3_aa: ASSYSGQFNYGYT
v_call: TRBV6-1; d_call: -; cdr3_aa: ASSVQLNQPQH
v_call: TRBV5-5; d_call: TRBD2; cdr3_aa: ASSSEWGGETQY
v_call: TRBV19; d_call: -; cdr3_aa: ASSMVSGEDQY
v_call: TRBV6-1; d_call: TRBD1; cdr3_aa: ASSYSTPGTRGKVEAF
v_call: TRBV6-5; d_call: -; cdr3_aa: ASSSTGNYGYT
v_call: TRBV7-2; d_call: -; cdr3_aa: ASSLGGGRQPQH